One and the same sample provided the 3 T cell receptor beta chains below, sequenced in a study of CXCR3-negative and CXCR3-positive naive CD8 T cells. TRB cDNA libraries were made by UMI-labeled 5' RACE. From its re-call of the 5' RACE reads, TCRdb lists each CDR3 protein once, without DNA. The table lists 69,000 or so distinct CDR3 sequences. Sequences were obtained from naive CXCR3- CD8+ T cells from blood. Noted subset: CD45RO-CCR7+CD27+CD95- naive CD8+ T cells lacking CXCR3 (TNR3-). These TCRs come from a human donor in good health. Some clones in this sample may be carry-over from other donors' samples.

The chain uses TRBV29-1 and TRBJ2-3; checking the TCRdb D call of TRBD1 is not possible without DNA. Per the germline V gene, CDR1 is SQVTM and CDR2 is ANQGSEA. CDR3 size: 13 residues. The CDR3 protein is CSHQGEYLNTQYF.

The chain couples TRBV12-3 or TRBV12-4 to TRBJ2-7; the D call of TRBD1 rests on TCRdb alone, since no DNA is present to check it. This CDR3 has 14 residues. The CDR3 sequence: CASSLGDTTYEQYF.

The chain is built from TRBV20-1 and TRBJ2-1; TCRdb returns TRBD2, unconfirmable since there is no DNA. This CDR3 has 15 amino acids. Germline V gene data show CDR1 as DFQATT and CDR2 as SNEGSKA (reference sequence). The CDR3 loop is CSAGTSASSYNEQFF.